This T cell receptor (beta chain) was found in a study of T cell repertoires and HLA-DP antigens (dated by TCRdb to between 2018 and 2020). About the full investigation: The study used an in vitro model of CD4+ T cell alloreactivity in which transduced HeLa cells presented allogeneic HLA-DP. The two alloantigens modelled structurally similar versus dissimilar alloantigens, differing from self at one and under 11 peptide-binding groove amino acids, respectively. An average DNA input of about 200 ng was used for sorted CD137+CD4+ samples, compared with about 1,100 ng for pre-culture CD4+ samples. Of the three donors, two were male and one was female, with ages ranging from the 18-to-29 band to the 60-to-69 band.

On the study overall, not on this receptor specifically: Clones undetected before culture had an average cumulative frequency of roughly 35% against one allele versus 50.6% against the other. The study was limited by having only a few donors, by relying on a non-physiological HeLa antigen-presenting system, and by using total CD4+ responder cells. Separate analysis of naive and memory CD4+ repertoires was not performed. Sorted CD137+ cells showed similar clonality against both alloantigens (about 0.4), much higher than the clonality of pre-culture samples (roughly 0.04).

Untouched CD4+ T cells were isolated from Ficoll-separated PBMC through negative selection with magnetic beads, and an average purity of about 98% was reached. Magnetic beads were used to isolate untouched CD4+ T cells from Ficoll-separated PBMC, giving roughly 98% purity with negligible CD8+ contamination. Peripheral blood mononuclear cells came from the buffy coats of a few healthy blood donors, who served as the study's donors. Each of the three donors was CMV seronegative. The DNeasy Blood & Tissue Kit was used for extraction of genomic DNA. Genomic DNA from sorted CD137+CD4+ cells and from pre-culture CD4+ baseline samples of each subject was subjected to TCRB sequencing. TCRB CDR3 regions were amplified with the immunoSEQ multiplex PCR using forward primers for 54 TRBV segments and reverse primers for 13 TRBJ segments. Pre-culture CD4+ samples were sequenced at deep resolution with a target of some 200,000 T cell genomes. Sequencing of the amplicons on an Illumina HiSeq System generated 87 bp reads spanning the CDR3. The source study handled its data this way. Correction for PCR and sequencing errors was applied to reads, and CDR3 regions were defined through alignment to IMGT reference sequences. Synthetic template pools were used to estimate counts of templates and unique rearrangements. Clonality was computed as 1 minus Pielou's evenness. The Daley-Smith estimator was used to estimate richness. Morisita's index was used to measure repertoire overlap. Clones present in cultured samples but not detected in the pre-culture repertoire of the same donor were defined as low-abundance clones. Imported from immuneACCESS, the table was reduced by TCRdb to in-frame sequences with V and J called. These copies leave out some clones; in studies compared against another copy, an unresolved V gene accounts for under half, and the cause of the remainder is not known. D and trimming were read from the DNA, whereas the V and J calls and clone size are those reported in that table. For this sample there are over 100,000 clones; about 92% appear just once. The leading ten clones occupy around 0.3% of the sample.

Looking up the germline V gene (reference sequence) yields CDR1 MNHEY and CDR2 SMNVEV. The CDR3 spans 15 residues, from the cysteine through the phenylalanine. The entry retains the CDR3 DNA only, 45 bases that are in frame from base 1. For this chain, trimming is 7 bases at the V end and 4 bases at the J end, and the number of junction bases without a gene match is 10. About this clone: The specificity of this receptor is unknown. No quality values exist for individual bases; no much larger clone is one base distant.

The chain joins TRBV27 to TRBJ2-3; 8 of the junction bases match TRBD1. Sequences were obtained from CD4+ T cells from PBMCs. The TCR comes from a woman aged 18-30 years in good health and CMV-seronegative. CDR3 sequence: CASTAGTGRSDTQYF. The DNA sequence is TGTGCCAGCACCGCCGGGACAGGCCGTTCAGATACGCAGTATTTT.